This T cell receptor beta chain was sequenced in a study of blood T cell repertoires in COVID-19. The overall study: T cells, B-cell-depleted T cells, or PBMCs provided the cDNA or gDNA that served as material.

Seattle's cohort entered during active infection and was followed longitudinally. In the source study's methods: Reference gene primer amplification gave nucleated cell count estimates. Assay: immunoSEQ multiplex PCR; the TCRdb copy retains only in-frame clones and omits some. V and J calls and clone size follow that table, whereas D and trimming were derived from the DNA. In the table there are under 50,000 clones, roughly nine tenths of which are singletons. The V gene end was trimmed by 2 bases and the J gene end by 2 bases; junction bases not matched to a gene: 7. The CDR3 loop spans 15 amino acids. Germline values: CDR1 SGHRS, CDR2 YFSETQ.

The sequenced sample was peripheral blood. This chain links TRBV5-1 with TRBJ2-7; 7 bases agree with TRBD1. The receptor's source is a man aged 60 to 75 with COVID-19, enrolled during active disease. CDR3 nucleotides: TGCGCCAGCAGCTTACCACAGGGGAATACCTACGAGCAGTACTTC. It is translated as CASSLPQGNTYEQYF. Full variable domain (rest looked up from reference TRBV5-1 and TRBJ2-7): KAGVTQTPRYLIKTRGQQVTLSCSPISGHRSVSWYQQTPGQGLQFLFEYFSETQRNKGNFPGRFSGRQFSNSRSEMNVSTLELGDSALYLCASSLPQGNTYEQYFGPGTRLTVT.